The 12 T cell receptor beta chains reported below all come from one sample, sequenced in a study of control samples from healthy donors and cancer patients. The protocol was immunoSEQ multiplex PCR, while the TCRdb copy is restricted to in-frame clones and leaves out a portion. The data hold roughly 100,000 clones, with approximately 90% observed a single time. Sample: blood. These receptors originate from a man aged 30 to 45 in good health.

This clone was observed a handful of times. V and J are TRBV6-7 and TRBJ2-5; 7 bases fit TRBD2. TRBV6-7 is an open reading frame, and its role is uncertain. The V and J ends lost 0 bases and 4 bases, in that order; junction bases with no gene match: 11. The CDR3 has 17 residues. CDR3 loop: CASSYSRSRESVETQYF. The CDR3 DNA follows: TGTGCCAGCAGTTACTCGCGCTCGCGGGAGTCGGTAGAGACCCAGTACTTC.

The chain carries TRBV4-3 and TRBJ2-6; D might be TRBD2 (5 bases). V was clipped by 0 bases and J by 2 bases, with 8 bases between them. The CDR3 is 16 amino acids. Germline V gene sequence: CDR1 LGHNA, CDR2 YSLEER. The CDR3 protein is CASSQDGRPGANVLTF. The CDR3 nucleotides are TGCGCCAGCAGCCAAGATGGGAGACCTGGGGCCAACGTCCTGACTTTC.

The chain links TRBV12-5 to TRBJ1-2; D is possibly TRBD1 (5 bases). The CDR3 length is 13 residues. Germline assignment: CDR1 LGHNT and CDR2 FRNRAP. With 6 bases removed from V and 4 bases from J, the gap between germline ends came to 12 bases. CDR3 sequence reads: CASGRTDSYGYTF. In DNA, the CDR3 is TGTGCTAGTGGCCGAACCGACAGCTATGGCTACACCTTC.

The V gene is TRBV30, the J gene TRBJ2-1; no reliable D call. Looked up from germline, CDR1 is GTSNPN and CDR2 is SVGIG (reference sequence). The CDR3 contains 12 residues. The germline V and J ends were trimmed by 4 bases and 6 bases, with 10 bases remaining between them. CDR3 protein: CAWNARGNEQFF. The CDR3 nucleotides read TGTGCCTGGAACGCTCGTGGCAATGAGCAGTTCTTC.

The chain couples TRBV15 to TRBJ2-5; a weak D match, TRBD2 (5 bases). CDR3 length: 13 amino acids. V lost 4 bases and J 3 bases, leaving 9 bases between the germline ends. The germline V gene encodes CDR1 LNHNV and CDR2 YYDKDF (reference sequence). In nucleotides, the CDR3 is TGTGCCACCAGCATAGGGAGTAAAGAGACCCAGTACTTC. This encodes CATSIGSKETQYF.

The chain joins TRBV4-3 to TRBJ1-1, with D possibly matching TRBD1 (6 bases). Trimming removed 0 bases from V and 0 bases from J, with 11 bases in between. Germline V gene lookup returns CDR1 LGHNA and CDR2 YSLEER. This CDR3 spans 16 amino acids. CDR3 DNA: TGCGCCAGCAGCCAAGATCCGGGGGGCTTGAACACTGAAGCTTTCTTT. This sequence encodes CASSQDPGGLNTEAFF.

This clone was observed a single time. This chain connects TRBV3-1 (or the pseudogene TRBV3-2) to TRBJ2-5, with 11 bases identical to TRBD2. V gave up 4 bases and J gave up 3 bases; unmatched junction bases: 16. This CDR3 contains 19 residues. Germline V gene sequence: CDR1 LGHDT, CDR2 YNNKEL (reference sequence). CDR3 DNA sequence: TGTGCCAGCAGCCTCATTAGCGGGGGGGGGCACACCGACAAAGAGACCCAGTACTTC. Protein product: CASSLISGGGHTDKETQYF.

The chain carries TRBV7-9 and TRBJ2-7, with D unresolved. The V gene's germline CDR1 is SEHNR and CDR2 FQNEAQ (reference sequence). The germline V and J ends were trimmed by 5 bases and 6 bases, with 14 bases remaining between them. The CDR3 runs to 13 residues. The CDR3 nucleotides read TGTGCCAGCAGCCCTCAAGGTGTCTTCGAGCAGTACGTC. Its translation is CASSPQGVFEQYV.

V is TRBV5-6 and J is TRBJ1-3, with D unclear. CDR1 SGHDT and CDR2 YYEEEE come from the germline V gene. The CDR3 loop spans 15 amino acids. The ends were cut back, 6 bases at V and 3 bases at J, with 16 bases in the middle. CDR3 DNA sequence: TGTGCCAGCACCCTGCGGCAGGTACTTGGAAACACCATATATTTT. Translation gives CASTLRQVLGNTIYF.

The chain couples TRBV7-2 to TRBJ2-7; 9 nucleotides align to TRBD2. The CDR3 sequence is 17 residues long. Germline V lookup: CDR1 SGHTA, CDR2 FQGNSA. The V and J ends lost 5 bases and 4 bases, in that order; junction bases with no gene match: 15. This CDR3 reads CASSRSGGASGTYEQYF. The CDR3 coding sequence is TGTGCCAGCAGCCGGTCGGGGGGGGCTAGCGGGACTTACGAGCAGTACTTC. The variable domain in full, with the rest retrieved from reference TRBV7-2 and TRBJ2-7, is GAGVSQSPSNKVTEKGKDVELRCDPISGHTALYWYRQSLGQGLEFLIYFQGNSAPDKSGLPSDRFSAERTGGSVSTLTIQRTQQEDSAVYLCASSRSGGASGTYEQYFGPGTRLTVT.

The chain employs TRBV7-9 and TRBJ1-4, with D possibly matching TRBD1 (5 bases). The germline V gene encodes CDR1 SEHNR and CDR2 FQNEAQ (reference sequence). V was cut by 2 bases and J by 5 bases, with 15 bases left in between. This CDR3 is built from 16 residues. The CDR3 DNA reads TGTGCCAGCAGCTTAACGGCCCAGCCAGGGAATGAAAAACTGTTTTTT. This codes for CASSLTAQPGNEKLFF.

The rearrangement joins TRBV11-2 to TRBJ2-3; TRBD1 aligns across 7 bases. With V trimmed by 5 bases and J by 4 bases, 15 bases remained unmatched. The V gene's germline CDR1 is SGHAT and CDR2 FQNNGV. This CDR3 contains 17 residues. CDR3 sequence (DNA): TGTGCCAGCAGCCCCGTGGGGACAGTCGGAGATGCAGATACGCAGTATTTT. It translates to CASSPVGTVGDADTQYF.